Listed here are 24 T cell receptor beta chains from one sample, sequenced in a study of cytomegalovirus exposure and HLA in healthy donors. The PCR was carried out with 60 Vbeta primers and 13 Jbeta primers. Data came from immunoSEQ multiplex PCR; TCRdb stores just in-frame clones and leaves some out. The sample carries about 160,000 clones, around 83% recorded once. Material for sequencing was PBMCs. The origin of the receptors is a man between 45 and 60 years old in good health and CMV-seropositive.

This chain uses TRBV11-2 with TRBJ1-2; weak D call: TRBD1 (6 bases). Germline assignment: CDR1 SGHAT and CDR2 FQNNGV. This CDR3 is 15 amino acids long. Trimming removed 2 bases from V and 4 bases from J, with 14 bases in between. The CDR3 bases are TGTGCCAGCAGCTTACAGTCGTTGGACAGCTATGGCTACACCTTC. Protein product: CASSLQSLDSYGYTF.

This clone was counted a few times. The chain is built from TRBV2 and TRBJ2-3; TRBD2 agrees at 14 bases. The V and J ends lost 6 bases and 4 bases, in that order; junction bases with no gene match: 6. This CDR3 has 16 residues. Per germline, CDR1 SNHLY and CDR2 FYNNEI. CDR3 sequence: CASRRLAGGGADTQYF. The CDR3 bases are TGTGCCAGCAGACGACTAGCGGGAGGGGGGGCAGATACGCAGTATTTT.

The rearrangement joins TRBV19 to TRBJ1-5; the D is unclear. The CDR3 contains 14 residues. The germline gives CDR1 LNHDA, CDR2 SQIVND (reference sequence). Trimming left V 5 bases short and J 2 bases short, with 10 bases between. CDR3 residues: CASSDSWRNQPQHF. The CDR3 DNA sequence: TGTGCCAGTAGTGACTCCTGGCGCAATCAGCCCCAGCATTTT.

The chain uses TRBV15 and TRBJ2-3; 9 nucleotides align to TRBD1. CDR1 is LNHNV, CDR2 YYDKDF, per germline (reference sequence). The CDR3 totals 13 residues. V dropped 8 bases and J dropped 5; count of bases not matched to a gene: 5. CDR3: CATDTGGLDTQYF. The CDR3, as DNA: TGTGCCACCGATACAGGGGGCTTAGATACGCAGTATTTT.

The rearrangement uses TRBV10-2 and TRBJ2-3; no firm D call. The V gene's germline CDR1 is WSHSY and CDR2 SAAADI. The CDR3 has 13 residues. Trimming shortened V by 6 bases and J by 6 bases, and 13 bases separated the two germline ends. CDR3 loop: CASRSRDMDTQYF. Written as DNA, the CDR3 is TGCGCCAGCAGGAGCCGCGATATGGATACGCAGTATTTT.

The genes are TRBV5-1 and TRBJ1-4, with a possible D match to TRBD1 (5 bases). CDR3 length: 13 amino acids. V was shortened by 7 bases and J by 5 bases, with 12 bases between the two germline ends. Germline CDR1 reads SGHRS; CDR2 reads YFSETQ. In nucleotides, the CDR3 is TGCGCCAGCGGGGACGGGGGAAATGAAAAACTGTTTTTT. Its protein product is CASGDGGNEKLFF.

The CDR3 sequence is CASSLVWTGNEAFF. DNA of the CDR3: TGTGCCAGCAGCTTGGTATGGACAGGGAATGAAGCTTTCTTT. This chain joins TRBV5-6 and TRBJ1-1; 8 bases map to TRBD1. V trimming: 0 bases; J trimming: 7 bases; junction bases outside the gene matches: 5. The CDR3 runs 14 residues. Germline loops: CDR1 SGHDT, CDR2 YYEEEE.

The CDR3 coding sequence is TGTGCCAGTAGTATGATTCGGGGAGCCATTTGGGGCTACACCTTC. Its protein is CASSMIRGAIWGYTF. The chain joins TRBV19 to TRBJ1-2; D not resolved. The CDR3 has 15 residues. With 3 bases removed from V and 8 bases from J, the gap between germline ends came to 19 bases. Germline V gives CDR1 LNHDA, CDR2 SQIVND (reference sequence).

The CDR3 DNA reads TGTGCCTGGAGTGAGGAGCTCAATGAAAAACTGTTTTTT. Amino acids: CAWSEELNEKLFF. The gene calls are TRBV30 and TRBJ1-4; D is unclear. V lost 1 base to trimming and J lost 5 bases, with 8 bases between them. CDR1 is GTSNPN, CDR2 SVGIG, per germline (reference sequence). The CDR3 is made up of 13 amino acids.

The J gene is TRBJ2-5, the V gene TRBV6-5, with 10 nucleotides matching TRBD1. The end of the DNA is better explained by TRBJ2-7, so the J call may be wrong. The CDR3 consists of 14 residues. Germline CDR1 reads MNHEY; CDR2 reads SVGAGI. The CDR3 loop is CASSRQGARYEQYF. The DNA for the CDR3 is TGTGCCAGCAGTCGACAGGGGGCACGCTACGAGCAGTACTTC.

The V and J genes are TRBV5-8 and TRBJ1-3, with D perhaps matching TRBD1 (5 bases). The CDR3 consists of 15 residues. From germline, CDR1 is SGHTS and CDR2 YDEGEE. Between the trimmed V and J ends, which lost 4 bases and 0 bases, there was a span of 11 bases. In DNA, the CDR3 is TGTGCCAGCAGCGGGGGGATTATCTCTGGAAACACCATATATTTT. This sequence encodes CASSGGIISGNTIYF. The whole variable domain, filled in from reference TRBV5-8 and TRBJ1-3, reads EAGVTQSPTHLIKTRGQQATLRCSPISGHTSVYWYQQALGLGLQFLLWYDEGEERNRGNFPPRFSGRQFPNYSSELNVNALELEDSALYLCASSGGIISGNTIYFGEGSWLTVV.

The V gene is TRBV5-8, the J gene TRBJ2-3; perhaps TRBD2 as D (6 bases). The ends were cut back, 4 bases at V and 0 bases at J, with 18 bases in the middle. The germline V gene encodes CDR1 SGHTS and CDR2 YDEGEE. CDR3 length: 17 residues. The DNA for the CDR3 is TGTGCCAGCAGCCTACTAATAGCGGATACTAGCACAGATACGCAGTATTTT. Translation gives CASSLLIADTSTDTQYF.

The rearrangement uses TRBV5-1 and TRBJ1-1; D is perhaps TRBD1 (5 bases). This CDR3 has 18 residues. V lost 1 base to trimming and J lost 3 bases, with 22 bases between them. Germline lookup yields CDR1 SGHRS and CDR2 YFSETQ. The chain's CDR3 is CASSLSRVAGGGDTEAFF. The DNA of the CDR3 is TGCGCCAGCAGCTTGTCACGAGTAGCGGGGGGTGGGGACACTGAAGCTTTCTTT. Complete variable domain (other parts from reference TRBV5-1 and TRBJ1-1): KAGVTQTPRYLIKTRGQQVTLSCSPISGHRSVSWYQQTPGQGLQFLFEYFSETQRNKGNFPGRFSGRQFSNSRSEMNVSTLELGDSALYLCASSLSRVAGGGDTEAFFGQGTRLTVV.

Here the CDR3 DNA reads TGTGCCAGCAGTGCTTCGGGACAGGGAACGGAGGGCTACACCTTC. Translated, it gives CASSASGQGTEGYTF. J is TRBJ1-2 and V is TRBV6-1; the match to TRBD1 covers 9 bases. The CDR3 loop spans 15 amino acids. Germline V gene data show CDR1 as MNHNS and CDR2 as SASEGT. With 4 bases clipped from V and 8 bases from J, the junction kept 11 bases outside the gene matches.

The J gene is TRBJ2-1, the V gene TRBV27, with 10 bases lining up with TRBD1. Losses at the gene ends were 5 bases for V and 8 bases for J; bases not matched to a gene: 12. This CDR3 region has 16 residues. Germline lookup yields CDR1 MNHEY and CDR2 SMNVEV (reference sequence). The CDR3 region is CASSPDRGRGRDEQFF. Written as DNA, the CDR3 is TGTGCCAGCAGTCCAGACAGGGGGCGAGGAAGGGATGAGCAGTTCTTC.

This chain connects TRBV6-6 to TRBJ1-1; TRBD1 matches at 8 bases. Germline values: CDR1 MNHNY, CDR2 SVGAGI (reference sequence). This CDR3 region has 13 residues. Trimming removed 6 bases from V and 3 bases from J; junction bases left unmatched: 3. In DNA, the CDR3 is TGTGCCAGCAGCCAGGGGGCGTACACTGAAGCTTTCTTT. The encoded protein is CASSQGAYTEAFF.

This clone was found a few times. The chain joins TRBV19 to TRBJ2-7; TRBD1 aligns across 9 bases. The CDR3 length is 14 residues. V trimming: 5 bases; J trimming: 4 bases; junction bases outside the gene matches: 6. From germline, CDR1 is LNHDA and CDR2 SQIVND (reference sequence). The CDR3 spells CASSVTGTGYEQYF. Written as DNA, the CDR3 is TGTGCCAGTAGTGTCACCGGGACAGGGTACGAGCAGTACTTC.

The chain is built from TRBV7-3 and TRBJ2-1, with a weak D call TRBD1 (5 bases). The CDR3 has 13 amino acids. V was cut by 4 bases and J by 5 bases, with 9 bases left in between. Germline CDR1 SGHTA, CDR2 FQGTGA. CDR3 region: CASSWGANNEQFF. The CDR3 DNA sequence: TGTGCCAGCAGCTGGGGCGCAAACAATGAGCAGTTCTTC.

Here the CDR3 reads CASSFRIGLAGNEQFF. As DNA, the CDR3 is TGTGCCAGCAGCTTTAGGATAGGACTAGCGGGGAATGAGCAGTTCTTC. The chain joins TRBV5-4 to TRBJ2-1, with TRBD2 matching over 12 bases. Germline V CDR1 and CDR2: SGHNT, YYREEE (reference sequence). The J segment lost 7 bases and the V segment lost 2 bases, leaving 7 bases of the junction unmatched. The CDR3 is 16 amino acids.

CDR3 sequence reads: CASSFRGRAGELFF. The CDR3, as DNA: TGTGCCAGCAGTTTTAGGGGGAGGGCCGGGGAGCTGTTTTTT. The genes are TRBV27 and TRBJ2-2, with D maybe TRBD2 (7 bases). Per germline, CDR1 MNHEY and CDR2 SMNVEV (reference sequence). The CDR3 has 14 amino acids. V was trimmed by 3 bases and J by 6 bases, leaving 11 bases between them.

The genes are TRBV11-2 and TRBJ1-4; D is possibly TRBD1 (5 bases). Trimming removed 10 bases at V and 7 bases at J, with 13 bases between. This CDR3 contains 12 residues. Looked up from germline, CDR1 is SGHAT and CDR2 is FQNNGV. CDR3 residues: CATSLGGEKLFF. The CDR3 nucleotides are TGTGCCACCTCACTGGGGGGTGAAAAACTGTTTTTT.

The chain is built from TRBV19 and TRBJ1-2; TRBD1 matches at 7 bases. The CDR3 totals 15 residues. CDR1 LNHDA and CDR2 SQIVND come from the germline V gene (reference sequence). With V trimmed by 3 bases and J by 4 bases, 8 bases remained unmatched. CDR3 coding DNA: TGTGCCAGTAGTATTGGCGGACAGGTGGGCTATGGCTACACCTTC. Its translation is CASSIGGQVGYGYTF.

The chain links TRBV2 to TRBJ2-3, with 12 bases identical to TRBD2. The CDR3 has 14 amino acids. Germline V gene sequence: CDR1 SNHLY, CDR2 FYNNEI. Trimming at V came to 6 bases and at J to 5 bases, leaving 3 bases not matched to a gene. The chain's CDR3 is CASRRTSGEDTQYF. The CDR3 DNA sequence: TGTGCCAGCAGGAGGACTAGCGGGGAAGATACGCAGTATTTT. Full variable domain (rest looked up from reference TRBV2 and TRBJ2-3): EPEVTQTPSHQVTQMGQEVILRCVPISNHLYFYWYRQILGQKVEFLVSFYNNEISEKSEIFDDQFSVERPDGSNFTLKIRSTKLEDSAMYFCASRRTSGEDTQYFGPGTRLTVL.

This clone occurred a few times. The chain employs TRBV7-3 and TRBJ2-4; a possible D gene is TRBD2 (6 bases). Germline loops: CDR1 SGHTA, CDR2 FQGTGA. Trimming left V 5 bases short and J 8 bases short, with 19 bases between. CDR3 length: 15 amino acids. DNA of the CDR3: TGTGCCAGCAGCATCCGGGACTTGATCCTACACATTCAGTACTTC. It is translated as CASSIRDLILHIQYF.